These T cell receptor beta chains were read from a single sample in a study of T cells in Graves' hyperthyroidism and ophthalmopathy. TCRdb re-derived calls from the multiplex PCR reads in MiXCR, one entry per CDR3 protein. The sample holds 150,000 or so distinct CDR3 sequences; roughly a fifth are singletons and the top ten take 67%. Sequences were obtained from blood. These receptors all stem from a woman aged 50 to 60 with Graves' hyperthyroidism that later progressed to Graves' ophthalmopathy. Each CDR3 is given with its conserved first and last residue. D genes are given only for firm matches. Where a row states a size, it is once, few, many or the class of an expanded clone; other rows omit it.

-	TRBV2	-	TRBJ1-6	CASTGQQNSPLHF	TGTGCCAGCACGGGGCAGCAGAATTCACCCCTCCACTTT
-	TRBV28	-	TRBJ2-7	CASSLLRGDEQYF	TGTGCCAGCAGTTTATTGAGGGGAGACGAGCAGTACTTC
-	TRBV20-1	TRBD1	TRBJ1-1	CSVGGTGMSEAFF	TGCAGTGTGGGGGGGACAGGGATGTCTGAAGCTTTCTTT
-	TRBV5-5	TRBD1	TRBJ2-2	CASSPMGQGTGELFF	TGTGCCAGCAGCCCTATGGGACAGGGAACCGGGGAGCTGTTTTTT
-	TRBV5-8	-	TRBJ2-7	CASSLLGGRNEQYF	TGTGCCAGCAGCTTGCTCGGGGGGCGGAACGAGCAGTACTTC
many	TRBV12-3/TRBV12-4	-	TRBJ1-1	CASSDKGYTEAFF	TGTGCCAGCAGTGATAAGGGGTACACTGAAGCTTTCTTT
few	TRBV20-1	-	TRBJ2-7	CSARTTGGPRGYEQYF	TGCAGTGCTAGAACAACCGGGGGGCCGAGAGGCTACGAGCAGTACTTC
many	TRBV20-1	-	TRBJ2-4	CSARWAVLGENIQYF	TGCAGTGCTAGATGGGCAGTTTTGGGAGAAAACATTCAGTACTTC
-	TRBV6-1	-	TRBJ2-2	CASSPYGGGTGELFF	TGTGCCAGCAGTCCCTACGGAGGGGGTACCGGGGAGCTGTTTTTT
many	TRBV6-2/TRBV6-3	-	TRBJ2-7	CASSYSKLVNKYF	TGTGCCAGCAGTTACTCCAAACTAGTAAATAAGTACTTC
few	TRBV7-9	-	TRBJ2-4	CASSTTTALAKNIQYF	TGTGCCAGCAGCACCACGACAGCCCTAGCCAAAAACATTCAGTACTTC
-	TRBV7-2	-	TRBJ2-7	CASSPTRAVGYEQYF	TGTGCCAGCAGCCCCACCCGGGCAGTGGGCTACGAGCAGTACTTC
-	TRBV27	-	TRBJ2-1	CASSLKSRSYNEQFF	TGTGCCAGCAGTTTGAAAAGTCGCTCCTACAATGAGCAGTTCTTC
many	TRBV2	-	TRBJ2-7	CASNEKGEQYF	TGTGCCAGTAATGAAAAGGGGGAGCAGTACTTC
-	TRBV27	TRBD2	TRBJ2-2	CASRMEGGSRELFF	TGTGCCAGCAGGATGGAGGGAGGGAGCCGGGAGCTGTTTTTT
many	TRBV28	-	TRBJ1-5	CASSPGPTNQPQHF	TGTGCCAGCAGTCCTGGCCCGACCAATCAGCCCCAGCATTTT
-	TRBV28	TRBD2	TRBJ2-7	CASSTKLTGGWQYF	TGTGCCAGCAGTACTAAATTAACCGGGGGGTGGCAGTACTTC
few	TRBV20-1	TRBD2	TRBJ2-2	CSAEGLVGGLGTGELFF	TGCAGTGCGGAGGGACTAGTGGGAGGGCTGGGGACCGGGGAGCTGTTTTTT
-	TRBV11-2	TRBD1	TRBJ1-2	CASSLLQGNTNGYTF	TGTGCCAGCAGCTTGCTACAGGGGAACACTAATGGCTACACCTTC
many	TRBV7-3	-	TRBJ2-6	CASSLHRPLSGANVLTF	TGTGCCAGCAGCCTACACCGACCGCTCTCTGGGGCCAACGTCCTGACTTTC
few	TRBV5-4	TRBD1	TRBJ2-3	CASSSETGADTQYF	TGTGCCAGCAGCTCGGAAACAGGGGCGGATACGCAGTATTTT
many	TRBV12-3/TRBV12-4	-	TRBJ1-5	CASSFEQGQPQHF	TGTGCCAGCAGTTTTGAACAGGGACAGCCCCAGCATTTT
many	TRBV10-3	-	TRBJ2-4	CATQGGGKNIQYF	TGTGCCACGCAGGGTGGTGGCAAAAACATTCAGTACTTC
many	TRBV5-1	-	TRBJ1-2	CASSLGRGANYGYTF	TGCGCCAGCAGCTTGGGGCGGGGAGCTAACTATGGCTACACCTTC
-	TRBV20-1	TRBD2	TRBJ2-3	CSARASGSGDSDTQYF	TGCAGTGCTAGAGCTTCAGGGAGCGGGGATTCAGATACGCAGTATTTT